The present entry profiles one T cell receptor (beta chain) with its context. This entry belongs to a study of blood T cell repertoires in COVID-19. Whole-study context: Acute and convalescent COVID-19 specimens originated in the United States, Italy and Spain.

CDR3 length: 18 amino acids. The V gene end was trimmed by 1 base and the J gene end by 0 bases; junction bases not matched to a gene: 10. Germline CDR1 is LGHNA and CDR2 is YSLEER. Profiling relied on immunoSEQ multiplex PCR, and the TCRdb table lists in-frame clones only, not all of them. The data contain some 330,000 clones, more than 85% of them seen just once; the ten biggest clones take up approximately 17%. The gene calls are TRBV4-3 and TRBJ2-3, with 7 bases identical to TRBD2. The clonotype was recovered from a woman in her twenties or thirties who had recovered from COVID-19. Sequenced input: PBMCs or T cells enriched from blood (not recorded which). The chain's CDR3 is CASSQVYGGGGSTDTQYF. CDR3 coding DNA: TGCGCCAGCAGCCAAGTATACGGCGGGGGAGGGAGCACAGATACGCAGTATTTT.